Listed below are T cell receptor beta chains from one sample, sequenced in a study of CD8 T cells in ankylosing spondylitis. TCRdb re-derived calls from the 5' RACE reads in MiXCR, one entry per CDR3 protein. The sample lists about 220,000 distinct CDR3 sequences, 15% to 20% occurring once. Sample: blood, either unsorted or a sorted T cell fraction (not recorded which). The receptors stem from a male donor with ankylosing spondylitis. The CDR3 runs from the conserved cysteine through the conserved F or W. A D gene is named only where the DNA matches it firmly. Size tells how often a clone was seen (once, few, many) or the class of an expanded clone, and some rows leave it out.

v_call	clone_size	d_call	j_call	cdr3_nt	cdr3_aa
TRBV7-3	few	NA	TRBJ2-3	TGTGCCAGCAGCCCGAGCGGAGGACCGGCAGATACGCAGTATTTT	CASSPSGGPADTQYF
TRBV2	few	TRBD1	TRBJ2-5	TGTGCCAGCAGGGGGACAGGGTCTGAGACCCAGTACTTC	CASRGTGSETQYF
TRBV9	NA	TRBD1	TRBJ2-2	TGTGCCAGCAGCGGAACAGGGGGTGTAACCGGGGAGCTGTTTTTT	CASSGTGGVTGELFF
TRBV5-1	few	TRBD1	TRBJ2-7	TGCGCCAGCAGCTTGCGACAGGGGGACTCCTACGAGCAGTACTTC	CASSLRQGDSYEQYF
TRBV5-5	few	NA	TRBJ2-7	TGTGCCAGCAGCTTGGAGGCCGTCTCCTACGAGCAGTACTTC	CASSLEAVSYEQYF
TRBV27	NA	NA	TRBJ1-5	TGTGCCAGCAGTTTATCCTCGGTTCAGCCCCAGCATTTT	CASSLSSVQPQHF
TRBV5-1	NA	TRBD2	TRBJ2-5	TGTGCCAGCAGCTCGGGACTAGAAGAGACCCAGTACTTC	CASSSGLEETQYF
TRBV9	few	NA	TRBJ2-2	TGTGCCAGCAACGGAGCTGGCTACCCCGGGGAGCTGTTTTTT	CASNGAGYPGELFF
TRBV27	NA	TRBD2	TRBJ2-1	TGTGCCAGCAGCATAGCGGGAGAAGACAATGAGCAGTTCTTC	CASSIAGEDNEQFF
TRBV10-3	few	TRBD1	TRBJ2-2	TGTGCCATCCGCGGACAGGGGGAGGCCGGGGAGCTGTTTTTT	CAIRGQGEAGELFF
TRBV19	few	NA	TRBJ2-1	TGTGCCAGTAGTATTAAGGCCGGGACCTACAATGAGCAGTTCTTC	CASSIKAGTYNEQFF
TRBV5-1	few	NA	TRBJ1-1	TGCGCCAGCAGCTTGGCGGTTCTGGGGGGCACCACTGAAGCTTTCTTT	CASSLAVLGGTTEAFF
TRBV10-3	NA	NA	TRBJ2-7	TGTGCCATCAGTGAGTCGAGACAGGACCTCTCCTACGAGCAGTACTTC	CAISESRQDLSYEQYF
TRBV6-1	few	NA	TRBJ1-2	TGTGCCAGCGATGACAGACACTATGGCTACACCTTC	CASDDRHYGYTF
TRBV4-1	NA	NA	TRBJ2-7	TGCGCCAGCAGCCAAGATAGTGGTGTGGAGCGCGGGGCGTACGAGCAGTACTTC	CASSQDSGVERGAYEQYF
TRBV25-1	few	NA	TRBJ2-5	TGTGCCACCAAACAAGAGACCCAGTACTTC	CATKQETQYF
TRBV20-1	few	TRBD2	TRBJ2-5	TGCAGTGCTAGACCTTTACTAGCGGGAGGTAGTGGGACCCAGTACTTC	CSARPLLAGGSGTQYF
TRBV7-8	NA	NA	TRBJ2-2	TGTGCCAGCAGCTTAGCCTGGGGGGAAAACACCGGGGAGCTGTTTTTT	CASSLAWGENTGELFF
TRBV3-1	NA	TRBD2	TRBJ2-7	TGTGCCAGCAGCCAAGAATCTAGCGGGTTCTACGAGCAGTACTTC	CASSQESSGFYEQYF
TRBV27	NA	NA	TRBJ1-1	TGTGCCAGCAGTCCCTTCGGGTTGAACACTGAAGCTTTCTTT	CASSPFGLNTEAFF
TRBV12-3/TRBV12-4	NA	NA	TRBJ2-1	TGTGCCAGCACCGGGGTGACTAGTTCCTACAATGAGCAGTTCTTC	CASTGVTSSYNEQFF
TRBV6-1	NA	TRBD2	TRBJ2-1	TGTGCCAGCAGCCTCGCGGGGGATCCCTACAATGAGCAGTTCTTC	CASSLAGDPYNEQFF
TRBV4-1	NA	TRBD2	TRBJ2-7	TGCGCCAGCAGCCAAGGGGAGGGGCAGATCTACGAGCAGTACTTC	CASSQGEGQIYEQYF
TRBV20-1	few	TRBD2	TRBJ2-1	TGCAGTGCTGATCACTCTTTGAGCGGGGGGGCCTGGGATGAGCAGTTCTTC	CSADHSLSGGAWDEQFF
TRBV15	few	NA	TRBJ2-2	TGTGCCACCAGCAGAGATACCCAAAACACCGGGGAGCTGTTTTTT	CATSRDTQNTGELFF
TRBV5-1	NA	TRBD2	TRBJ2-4	TGCGCCAGCAGCTTGGCCGGTGTGTGGGAGGGGAAAAACATTCAGTACTTC	CASSLAGVWEGKNIQYF
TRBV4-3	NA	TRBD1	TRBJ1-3	TGCGCCAGCAGCCAAGATGGGACAGGTTCTGGAAACACCATATATTTT	CASSQDGTGSGNTIYF
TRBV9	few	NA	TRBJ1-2	TGTGCCAGCAGCCCCACGGATGGGGCTGATGGCTACACCTTC	CASSPTDGADGYTF
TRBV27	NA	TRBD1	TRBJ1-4	TGTGCCAGCAGACCACAAACCGGGACAGGGAGGTGGGCAACTAATGAAAAACTGTTTTTT	CASRPQTGTGRWATNEKLFF
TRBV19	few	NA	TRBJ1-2	TGTGCCAGTAGTATCCTTCCAACGGGAAACTATGGCTACACCTTC	CASSILPTGNYGYTF
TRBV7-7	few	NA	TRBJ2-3	TGTGCTAGCAGCTTAACACCCGGGAGCACAGATACGCAGTATTTT	CASSLTPGSTDTQYF
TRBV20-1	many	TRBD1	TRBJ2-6	TGCAGTGCTCCTGGACAGGGGTACCCCTCTGGGGCCAACGTCCTGACTTTC	CSAPGQGYPSGANVLTF
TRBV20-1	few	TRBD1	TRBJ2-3	TGCAGTGCTAGTGTCTGGACAGGCGTAATTTCCACAGATACGCAGTATTTT	CSASVWTGVISTDTQYF
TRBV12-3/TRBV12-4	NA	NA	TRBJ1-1	TGTGCCAGCAGTTTGTCGGTGACTGAAGCTTTCTTT	CASSLSVTEAFF
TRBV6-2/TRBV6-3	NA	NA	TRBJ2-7	TGTGCCAGCAGTCCCGAGGACTACGCCTACGAGCAGTACTTC	CASSPEDYAYEQYF
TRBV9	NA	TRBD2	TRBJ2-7	TGTGCCAGCAGCGTAGGGCTAGCGGGGGGATTCGCCTACGAGCAGTACTTC	CASSVGLAGGFAYEQYF
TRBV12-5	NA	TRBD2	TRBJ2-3	TGTGCTAGTGGTTCGGGTGGGGACAGTCCTAGCGGGGTGAACACAGATACGCAGTATTTT	CASGSGGDSPSGVNTDTQYF
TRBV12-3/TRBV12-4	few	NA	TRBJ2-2	TGTGCCAGCAGCCAGACAATCACCGGGGAGCTGTTTTTT	CASSQTITGELFF
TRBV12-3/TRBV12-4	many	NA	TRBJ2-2	TGTGCCAGCAGGACGATAGTCGGGGAGCTGTTTTTT	CASRTIVGELFF
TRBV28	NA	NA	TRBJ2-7	TGTGCCAGCAGTTTGAACAGAGCCTACGAGCAGTACTTC	CASSLNRAYEQYF
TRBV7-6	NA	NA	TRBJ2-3	TGTGCCAGCAGCTGGGGGGCAGGGCCAGATACGCAGTATTTT	CASSWGAGPDTQYF
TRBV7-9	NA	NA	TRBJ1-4	TGTGCCAGCAGCCCCCTTCGGGGGTTCAGTGAAAAACTGTTTTTT	CASSPLRGFSEKLFF
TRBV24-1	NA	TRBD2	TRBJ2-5	TGTGCCACCAGTGATTTTAGCGGGGGGAGGGAGACCCAGTACTTC	CATSDFSGGRETQYF
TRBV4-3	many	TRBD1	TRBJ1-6	TGCGCCAGCAGCCAAGATCTCGGGACAGGGGGCCTATCAGTTCACTTT	CASSQDLGTGGLSVHF
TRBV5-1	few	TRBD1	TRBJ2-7	TGCGCCAGCAGCTTGGGGACAGGGACAGTCTACGAGCAGTACTTC	CASSLGTGTVYEQYF
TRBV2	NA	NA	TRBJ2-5	TGTGCCAGCGCCGGGAAAAAAGAGACCCAGTACTTC	CASAGKKETQYF
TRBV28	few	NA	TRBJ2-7	TGTGCCAGCAGTTTCGGCTCGCTAAGCTCCTACGAGCAGTACTTC	CASSFGSLSSYEQYF
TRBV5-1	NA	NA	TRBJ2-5	TGCGCCAGCAGCTTATTCGATTTCGAGGAGGAGACCCAGTACTTC	CASSLFDFEEETQYF
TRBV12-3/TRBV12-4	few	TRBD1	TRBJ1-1	TGTGCCAGCAGTACGGGACAGGGGACTGAAGCTTTCTTT	CASSTGQGTEAFF
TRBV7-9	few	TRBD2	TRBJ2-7	TGTGCCATCGACCGGGGGGCCTACGAGCAGTACTTC	CAIDRGAYEQYF
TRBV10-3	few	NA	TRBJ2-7	TGTGCCATCAGTGGTATGGAGCTCCCCGCCTACGAGCAGTACTTC	CAISGMELPAYEQYF
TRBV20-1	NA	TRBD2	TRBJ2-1	TGCAGTGCTAGAGACCCGGGCGGTGCGGGAGGGAGCAATGAGCAGTTCTTC	CSARDPGGAGGSNEQFF
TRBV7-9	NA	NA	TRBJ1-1	TGTGCCAGCAGCTCATCTACAGGGCTTAACACTGAAGCTTTCTTT	CASSSSTGLNTEAFF
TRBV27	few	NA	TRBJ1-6	TGTGCCAGCAGGCCCCCCAGGGTTAATTCACCCCTCCACTTT	CASRPPRVNSPLHF
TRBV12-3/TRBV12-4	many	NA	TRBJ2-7	TGTGCCAGCGGATTCGGGTGGGAGTTCGAGCAGTACTTC	CASGFGWEFEQYF
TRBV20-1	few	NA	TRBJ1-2	TGCAGTGCTAGAGATTTAACGGGCCAACCTAACTATGGCTACACCTTC	CSARDLTGQPNYGYTF
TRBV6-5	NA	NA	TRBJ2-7	TGTGCCAGCAGTTACGGGCGGGGCAGCTACGAGCAGTACTTC	CASSYGRGSYEQYF
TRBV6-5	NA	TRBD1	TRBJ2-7	TGTGCCAGCAGTTCCATCACAGGGGCCGAGCAGTACTTC	CASSSITGAEQYF